This TCR beta chain stems from a study of T cell responses to AZD1222 COVID-19 vaccine. There are 14 residues in the CDR3. Between the trimmed V and J ends, which lost 1 base and 7 bases, there was a span of 13 bases. Germline V gene sequence: CDR1 SGHAT, CDR2 FQNNGV. The method was immunoSEQ multiplex PCR; TCRdb's version includes in-frame clones alone and lacks a portion of them. The sample has fewer than 130,000 clones, roughly four fifths seen once. The rearrangement uses TRBV11-2 and TRBJ1-2; unclear D gene. Sequences were derived from peripheral blood, sampled on day 0 of AZD1222 vaccination. This receptor was taken from an adult in good health. The CDR3 region has the DNA TGTGCCAGCAGCTTAGTGGATGGGGTCGGTGGCTACACCTTC. As protein: CASSLVDGVGGYTF.